This TCR beta chain emerged from a study of long-term antiretroviral therapy in people with HIV. Overall study results and limits: Clonal populations expanded prior to ART predominated within the repertoire at all time points. Against controls, HIV repertoires showed narrower ranges of CDR3 length.

Everyone in the study who had HIV was treated in the United States. Points on this clone: Its antigen remains unidentified.

They ran version v3.0 of the immunoSEQ assay at survey level. TCRdb's table, derived via immunoSEQ multiplex PCR, lists solely in-frame clones and lacks some. Counted here are approximately 35,000 clones, approximately 94% occurring once; the ten biggest clones make up 3% to 4.5%. Trimming took 1 base from V and 10 from J; bases not matched to a gene: 7. The CDR3 length is 15 residues. The germline gives CDR1 GTSNPN, CDR2 SVGIG (reference sequence). The sequence was obtained from a woman in her forties or fifties with HIV. The chain joins TRBV30 to TRBJ1-6, with 10 bases matching TRBD1. The specimen comprised unsorted PBMCs, sampled 4.1 years after starting antiretroviral therapy. CDR3 region: CAWSDRQGAGSPLHF. In DNA form, the CDR3 reads TGTGCCTGGAGTGATCGACAGGGGGCAGGGTCACCCCTCCACTTT.